The 14 T cell receptor beta chains presented below share a single source sample, sequenced in a study of shared clonotypes between healthy human individuals. Generated by immunoSEQ multiplex PCR, the TCRdb table keeps only in-frame clones and is missing some. The data contain millions of clones, 90% to 95% of them singletons. Input material: naive CD4+ T cells sorted from blood. Subset described: CD45RA+ positively selected. These receptors all stem from a man aged 18 to 29 in good health.

This chain joins TRBV6-5 and TRBJ2-5; possibly TRBD1 or TRBD2 for D (7 bases each). Trimming cost V 6 bases and J 2 bases, with 13 bases left between them. Germline V gene lookup returns CDR1 MNHEY and CDR2 SVGAGI. The CDR3 loop spans 14 amino acids. CDR3 coding DNA: TGTGCCAGCAGCTCGGGGGGACAGCAAGAGACCCAGTACTTC. This sequence encodes CASSSGGQQETQYF.

This clone was seen only once. The chain uses TRBV18 and TRBJ1-2; 7 nucleotides line up with TRBD1. The CDR3 has 17 residues. The germline gives CDR1 KGHSH, CDR2 LQKENI. After removal of 3 bases from V and 0 bases from J, the junction contained 10 bases not matched to a gene. The CDR3 bases are TGTGCCAGCTCACCGACAGGGACGTCGAACTCTAACTATGGCTACACCTTC. Translation gives CASSPTGTSNSNYGYTF.

The chain couples TRBV7-2 to TRBJ2-7; a possible D gene is TRBD2 (6 bases). Between the trimmed V and J ends, which lost 5 bases and 3 bases, there was a span of 17 bases. The CDR3 spans 15 residues. Germline values: CDR1 SGHTA, CDR2 FQGNSA. This chain's CDR3 is CASSPGSGGYYEQYF. CDR3 bases: TGTGCCAGCAGCCCAGGTAGCGGAGGCTACTACGAGCAGTACTTC.

The V and J genes are TRBV11-2 and TRBJ2-7; tentative D call: TRBD1 (6 bases). CDR1 is SGHAT and CDR2 is FQNNGV in the germline V gene. V lost 4 bases and J lost 2, with 15 bases in between. This CDR3 has 15 residues. In DNA form, the CDR3 reads TGTGCCAGCAGCTCTTTTAGGACAGACCCCTACGAGCAGTACTTC. It yields the protein CASSSFRTDPYEQYF.

The chain is built from TRBV5-8 and TRBJ2-1; no clear D gene. This CDR3 has 14 amino acids. Between the trimmed V and J ends, which lost 4 bases and 8 bases, there was a span of 16 bases. Germline V CDR1 and CDR2: SGHTS, YDEGEE. The CDR3 coding sequence is TGTGCCAGCAGCCCTGGCCATCATAGGTATGAGCAGTTCTTC. The encoded protein is CASSPGHHRYEQFF.

The chain combines TRBV6-1 with TRBJ2-2, with D possibly TRBD1 on 6 matching bases. V was clipped by 6 bases and J by 1 base, with 9 bases between them. The CDR3 has 14 amino acids. In germline, CDR1 is MNHNS, CDR2 SASEGT. CDR3 nucleotides: TGTGCCAGCAGATGGACAGAGAACACCGGGGAGCTGTTTTTT. It yields the protein CASRWTENTGELFF.

This clone has only one observation. The chain has TRBV30 and TRBJ1-1, with 9 bases lining up with TRBD1. The CDR3 loop spans 13 amino acids. Germline V lookup: CDR1 GTSNPN, CDR2 SVGIG (reference sequence). V was clipped by 5 bases and J by 5 bases; unmatched bases: 6. CDR3 nucleotides: TGTGCCTGGTTGGGACAGGGTAGGACTGAAGCTTTCTTT. Its translation is CAWLGQGRTEAFF. Drawing the rest from reference TRBV30 and TRBJ1-1, the complete variable domain is SQTIHQWPATLVQPVGSPLSLECTVEGTSNPNLYWYRQAAGRGLQLLFYSVGIGQISSEVPQNLSASRPQDRQFILSSKKLLLSDSGFYLCAWLGQGRTEAFFGQGTRLTVV.

The chain is built from TRBV5-1 and TRBJ2-7, with D possibly matching TRBD1 (5 bases). Trimming took off 1 base at V and 4 bases at J, with 15 bases between the two ends. The CDR3 totals 15 residues. Germline V gene sequence: CDR1 SGHRS, CDR2 YFSETQ. The CDR3 is CASSLTRGHNYEQYF. The CDR3 coding sequence is TGCGCCAGCAGCTTGACTCGCGGACACAATTACGAGCAGTACTTC. Using reference TRBV5-1 and TRBJ2-7 for the parts outside the CDR3, the full variable domain is KAGVTQTPRYLIKTRGQQVTLSCSPISGHRSVSWYQQTPGQGLQFLFEYFSETQRNKGNFPGRFSGRQFSNSRSEMNVSTLELGDSALYLCASSLTRGHNYEQYFGPGTRLTVT.

With regard to this clone: This sample also contains other DNA sequences that code for the same CDR3. This sequence joins TRBV5-1 and TRBJ2-1; D assignment may be TRBD1 or TRBD2 (5 bases each). The CDR3 sequence is 14 residues long. Per germline, CDR1 SGHRS and CDR2 YFSETQ. Trimming removed 0 bases from V and 2 bases from J, with 6 bases in between. The CDR3 is CASSLGGPYNEQFF. CDR3 nucleotides: TGCGCCAGCAGCTTGGGGGGACCCTACAATGAGCAGTTCTTC.

This sequence joins TRBV2 and TRBJ2-2, with D maybe TRBD1 (5 bases). Trimming removed 3 bases at V and 6 bases at J, with 11 bases between. The V gene's germline CDR1 is SNHLY and CDR2 FYNNEI. The CDR3 sequence is 14 residues long. The CDR3 DNA sequence: TGTGCCAGCAGTGAGGTGACAGCTGCCGGGGAGCTGTTTTTT. Its protein is CASSEVTAAGELFF.

This clone occurred many times. Other DNA variants within this sample encode the same CDR3. The rearrangement links TRBV20-1 to TRBJ2-1; D gene unclear. The germline gives CDR1 DFQATT, CDR2 SNEGSKA (reference sequence). V lost 1 base, J lost 8 bases, and 3 bases lay in between. This CDR3 comprises 10 residues. CDR3 DNA: TGCAGTGCTAGAGCGGATGAGCAGTTCTTC. Amino acid sequence: CSARADEQFF.

To note about this clone: This same CDR3 is encoded by further DNA sequences in the sample. This sequence joins TRBV30 and TRBJ1-2; D unclear. CDR1 GTSNPN and CDR2 SVGIG come from the germline V gene (reference sequence). V lost 1 base and J lost 2, with 8 bases in between. The CDR3 contains 13 residues. The CDR3 DNA reads TGTGCCTGGAGTGCGGGTGGGAACTATGGCTACACCTTC. Amino acid sequence: CAWSAGGNYGYTF.

CDR3 protein: CSPHRGDTQYF. CDR3 coding DNA: TGCAGTCCCCACCGGGGAGATACGCAGTATTTT. The rearrangement joins TRBV20-1 to TRBJ2-3, with a tentative D call TRBD2 (5 bases). With 8 bases removed from V and 5 bases from J, the gap between germline ends came to 11 bases. The CDR3 is 11 residues long. In germline, CDR1 is DFQATT, CDR2 SNEGSKA (reference sequence).

The chain carries TRBV2 and TRBJ1-6; 9 bases are shared with TRBD1. V trimming: 7 bases; J trimming: 9 bases; junction bases outside the gene matches: 13. Per the germline V gene, CDR1 is SNHLY and CDR2 is FYNNEI. CDR3 length: 16 residues. The CDR3 bases are TGTGCCAGCACGAGCCAACGGGACAGGGCAAGTTCACCCCTCCACTTT. Protein sequence: CASTSQRDRASSPLHF. The whole variable domain, filled in from reference TRBV2 and TRBJ1-6, reads EPEVTQTPSHQVTQMGQEVILRCVPISNHLYFYWYRQILGQKVEFLVSFYNNEISEKSEIFDDQFSVERPDGSNFTLKIRSTKLEDSAMYFCASTSQRDRASSPLHFGNGTRLTVT.